What follows are 19 T cell receptor beta chains derived from one specimen sequenced in a study of a mutant IDH1 vaccine in newly diagnosed glioma. Libraries were prepared by immunoSEQ multiplex PCR; TCRdb keeps only in-frame clonotypes and omits some of them. The sample holds more than 55,000 clones, roughly 81% seen once. No antigens are known for them. The time point denotes: week 23, last vaccination. Vaccination comprised doses that each held 300 ug of mutant IDH1 20-mer peptide, plus topical imiquimod. Specimen: PBMCs, collected from a glioma patient whose treatment included an IDH1 peptide vaccine. The receptor source for this set is a woman between 40 and 55 years old with glioma. Some clones in this sample may be carry-over from other donors' samples.

The rearrangement uses TRBV29-1 and TRBJ1-1, with 8 bases fitting TRBD1. The CDR3 totals 12 residues. Germline V CDR1 and CDR2: SQVTM, ANQGSEA. V dropped 4 bases and J dropped 6; count of bases not matched to a gene: 4. The chain's CDR3 is CSVVQGVAEAFF. For the CDR3, the DNA is TGCAGCGTTGTACAGGGGGTAGCTGAAGCTTTCTTT.

The chain employs TRBV30 and TRBJ1-2, with D unresolved. Germline CDR1 and CDR2: GTSNPN and SVGIG (reference sequence). The V gene lost 2 bases and the J gene lost 4 bases, with 8 bases spanning the gap. The CDR3 totals 12 residues. The DNA of the CDR3 is TGTGCCTGGAGTAAGTCAGGCTATGGCTACACCTTC. Protein product: CAWSKSGYGYTF. The full variable domain, its missing parts supplied by reference TRBV30 and TRBJ1-2, is SQTIHQWPATLVQPVGSPLSLECTVEGTSNPNLYWYRQAAGRGLQLLFYSVGIGQISSEVPQNLSASRPQDRQFILSSKKLLLSDSGFYLCAWSKSGYGYTFGSGTRLTVV.

The CDR3 spells CASSFRVAGDNEQFF. The CDR3 nucleotides are TGTGCCAGCAGCTTTAGGGTAGCGGGGGACAATGAGCAGTTCTTC. This chain connects TRBV5-4 to TRBJ2-1; 9 bases agree with TRBD2. V shed 2 bases, J shed 5 bases, and the junction held 5 bases outside the gene matches. Germline V CDR1 and CDR2: SGHNT, YYREEE (reference sequence). The CDR3 totals 15 residues.

The chain carries TRBV4-1 and TRBJ1-2; a weak D match, TRBD1 (5 bases). The CDR3 has 16 residues. Germline CDR1 reads MGHRA; CDR2 reads YSYEKL. V was cut by 1 base and J by 3 bases, with 15 bases left in between. The CDR3 is CASSQVLGGRYYGYTF. CDR3 DNA sequence: TGCGCCAGCAGCCAAGTCCTTGGGGGGAGGTACTATGGCTACACCTTC.

This chain connects TRBV5-6 to TRBJ2-3, with 12 nucleotides matching TRBD2. V was clipped by 5 bases and J by 9 bases; unmatched bases: 10. In germline, CDR1 is SGHDT, CDR2 YYEEEE. This CDR3 has 15 residues. CDR3 bases: TGTGCCAGCAGGACCGGACTAGCGGGGCGACCGACGCAGTATTTT. Protein: CASRTGLAGRPTQYF.

The V call is TRBV19, the J call TRBJ1-6; perhaps TRBD1 as D (6 bases). Germline CDR1 and CDR2: LNHDA and SQIVND (reference sequence). The CDR3 totals 17 residues. The V and J ends lost 2 bases and 8 bases respectively, with 19 bases between them. The CDR3 region has the DNA TGTGCCAGTAGTATAAACGGGGGCGCAGGAGTCGATTCACCCCTCCACTTT. This sequence encodes CASSINGGAGVDSPLHF.

The rearrangement joins TRBV7-2 to TRBJ2-2; 9 bases are a match to TRBD2. V was clipped by 2 bases and J by 2 bases; unmatched bases: 12. Looked up from germline, CDR1 is SGHTA and CDR2 is FQGNSA. This CDR3 contains 19 residues. The CDR3 DNA sequence: TGTGCCAGCAGCTTAACGGGCCTAGCGGGGATACTAAACACCGGGGAGCTGTTTTTT. This sequence encodes CASSLTGLAGILNTGELFF.

The rearrangement uses TRBV7-2 and TRBJ2-5, with D tentatively TRBD1 (5 bases). V was cut by 11 bases and J by 4 bases, with 17 bases left in between. From germline, CDR1 is SGHTA and CDR2 FQGNSA. The CDR3 is 13 amino acids. CDR3 in amino acids: CALRDQGRETQYF. DNA for the CDR3: TGTGCCTTAAGAGACCAGGGAAGAGAGACCCAGTACTTC.

CDR3 in amino acids: CASSVGGPGSSYEQYF. In nucleotides, the CDR3 is TGTGCCAGCAGCGTAGGTGGGCCGGGGAGCTCCTACGAGCAGTACTTC. V usage is TRBV9 and J usage is TRBJ2-7, with D perhaps TRBD2 (5 bases). The CDR3 contains 16 residues. V was clipped by 0 bases and J by 0 bases, with 13 bases between them. Germline CDR1 and CDR2: SGDLS and YYNGEE.

CDR3: CASSIAGGTDTQYF. The CDR3 nucleotides read TGTGCCAGCAGCATAGCGGGGGGTACAGATACGCAGTATTTT. The chain couples TRBV5-4 to TRBJ2-3, with 10 bases that match TRBD2. This CDR3 spans 14 amino acids. Trimming at V came to 4 bases and at J to 3 bases, leaving 2 bases not matched to a gene. Germline CDR1 and CDR2: SGHNT and YYREEE (reference sequence). The whole variable domain, filled in from reference TRBV5-4 and TRBJ2-3, reads ETGVTQSPTHLIKTRGQQVTLRCSSQSGHNTVSWYQQALGQGPQFIFQYYREEENGRGNFPPRFSGLQFPNYSSELNVNALELDDSALYLCASSIAGGTDTQYFGPGTRLTVL.

On this clone: The junction shows a germline mismatch at one end, possibly a read error. The chain joins TRBV7-7 to TRBJ2-5; 7 bases map to TRBD2. Germline-derived CDR1 and CDR2 are SSHAT and FNYEAQ (reference sequence). The CDR3 runs to 15 residues. The CDR3 is CASSWQAGMGETQYF. In nucleotides, the CDR3 is TGTGCTAGCAGCTGGCAAGCGGGGATGGGAGAGACCCAGTACTTC.

Turning to this clone: The DNA is left out, because the CDR3 cannot be placed on it with certainty; the CDR3 is given as TCRdb lists it. J is TRBJ2-2 and V is TRBV6-6; the DNA was not used to check the table's D call, TRBD1. Counting both end residues, the CDR3 totals 15 amino acids. Germline V CDR1 and CDR2: MNHNY, SVGAGI (reference sequence). The CDR3 region is CASSLRTGEVRAVFF.

The chain uses TRBV5-1 and TRBJ2-1; D might be TRBD1 (6 bases). Germline V CDR1 and CDR2: SGHRS, YFSETQ. There are 14 residues in the CDR3. Trimming left V 4 bases short and J 5 bases short, with 13 bases between. CDR3 sequence reads: CASSPLSGDNEQFF. CDR3 coding DNA: TGCGCCAGCAGCCCCCTATCAGGGGACAATGAGCAGTTCTTC.

This chain uses TRBV29-1 with TRBJ2-7; TRBD1 is a possible D gene (6 bases). Germline values: CDR1 SQVTM, CDR2 ANQGSEA. The germline V and J ends were trimmed by 4 bases and 6 bases, with 19 bases remaining between them. CDR3 length: 14 residues. This CDR3 reads CSVVGSGAHGEQYF. CDR3 nucleotide sequence: TGCAGCGTTGTAGGGTCAGGGGCTCACGGCGAGCAGTACTTC.

CDR3 DNA sequence: TGTGCCAGCAGCTTAGGGACAGGGAATGGCGAGACCCAGTACTTC. Amino acid sequence: CASSLGTGNGETQYF. The V gene is TRBV7-3, the J gene TRBJ2-5; 9 bases fit TRBD1. The CDR3 spans 15 residues. The germline V gene has CDR1 SGHTA and CDR2 FQGTGA. V lost 2 bases, J lost 5 bases, and 6 bases stayed unmatched.

This chain joins TRBV5-1 and TRBJ2-2; the match to TRBD1 covers 10 bases. CDR1 and CDR2 from the germline V gene are SGHRS and YFSETQ. V dropped 4 bases and J dropped 3; count of bases not matched to a gene: 6. The CDR3 is made up of 16 amino acids. DNA of the CDR3: TGCGCCAGCAGCCTGACCGGGACAGGGGACACCGGGGAGCTGTTTTTT. As protein: CASSLTGTGDTGELFF.

The J gene is TRBJ1-1, the V gene TRBV4-3; 8 positions match TRBD1. V gave up 5 bases and J gave up 3 bases; unmatched junction bases: 5. The CDR3 has 14 amino acids. Germline CDR1 LGHNA, CDR2 YSLEER. CDR3 amino acids: CASSAQDRDTEAFF. In nucleotides, the CDR3 is TGCGCCAGCAGCGCCCAGGACAGGGACACTGAAGCTTTCTTT.

The V and J genes are TRBV9 and TRBJ2-3, with 7 bases aligning to TRBD2. The CDR3 has 15 residues. Germline lookup yields CDR1 SGDLS and CDR2 YYNGEE. The junction had 5 bases not matched to a gene; V was cut back by 0 bases and J by 4 bases. DNA of the CDR3: TGTGCCAGCAGCGTAGTTACGGGGGGTCCAGATACGCAGTATTTT. Its protein is CASSVVTGGPDTQYF.

The chain couples TRBV5-1 to TRBJ1-2; D ambiguous. V was trimmed by 7 bases and J by 4 bases, leaving 17 bases between them. This CDR3 is 14 amino acids long. CDR1 is SGHRS and CDR2 is YFSETQ in the germline V gene. The CDR3 loop is CASSRDPVIYGYTF. The CDR3 nucleotides are TGCGCCAGCTCACGGGATCCGGTTATCTATGGCTACACCTTC.